The 22 T cell receptor beta chains given below trace back to one sample, sequenced in a study of human CD8 memory T cell subsets. UMI-labeled 5' RACE produced the TCR beta libraries. One entry per CDR3 protein, without DNA, is what TCRdb gives after re-calling the 5' RACE reads. The table for this sample gives about 4,800 distinct CDR3 sequences. Input material: CD8+ effector memory T cells (TEM) sorted from PBMCs. This sample's subset: effector memory CD8 T cells, CCR7- CD45RO+ CD95+. These receptor sequences come from a human donor in good health.

The chain links TRBV7-3 to TRBJ2-3; TCRdb designates TRBD2, a call that cannot be tested without DNA. This CDR3 spans 16 amino acids. Looked up from germline, CDR1 is SGHTA and CDR2 is FQGTGA. The chain's CDR3 is CASSFGLAGVGDTQYF.

Judged by frequency, this clonotype is medium-sized. This chain joins TRBV4-3 and TRBJ2-1; TCRdb indicates TRBD1, and absent DNA this call remains unverified. Germline CDR1 LGHNA, CDR2 YSLEER. The CDR3 extends over 17 amino acids. The CDR3 loop is CASSQDGNRDGVNEQFF.

By frequency, this clonotype is medium-sized. The chain has TRBV6-2 or TRBV6-3 and TRBJ1-2; TCRdb outputs TRBD1, but without DNA this stays unchecked. Looked up from germline, CDR1 is MNHEY and CDR2 is SVGEGT. CDR3 length equals 16 residues. CDR3 sequence: CASSRPPDRDLYGYTF.

By frequency, this clonotype registers medium-sized. The CDR3 loop is CASITGTGPDTQYF. V usage is TRBV6-1 and J usage is TRBJ2-3; TCRdb's D call of TRBD1 is untestable without DNA. The CDR3 length is 14 residues. CDR1 and CDR2 from the germline V gene are MNHNS and SASEGT.

The chain uses TRBV30 and TRBJ1-5; the TCRdb call, TRBD1, lacks DNA for checking. The germline gives CDR1 GTSNPN, CDR2 SVGIG (reference sequence). The CDR3 contains 14 residues. The CDR3: CAWSDQGNIQPQHF.

According to its frequency, this clonotype is medium-sized. V gene TRBV11-2 combines with J gene TRBJ2-2. This CDR3 is built from 16 residues. Germline assignment: CDR1 SGHAT and CDR2 FQNNGV. The CDR3 is CASSLPNHANTGELFF.

This clonotype is medium-sized by frequency. The chain links TRBV6-4 to TRBJ2-6. Looked up from germline, CDR1 is MRHNA and CDR2 is SNTAGT. The CDR3 consists of 16 residues. This CDR3 reads CASSDGELSGANVLTF.

This clonotype is labeled medium-sized based on frequency. The rearrangement uses TRBV4-2 and TRBJ2-3; TCRdb lists TRBD2, though no DNA is available to test this call. The CDR3 length is 14 residues. Germline-derived CDR1 and CDR2 are LGHNA and YNFKEQ. CDR3 in amino acids: CASSQEREPDTQYF.

The chain links TRBV7-2 to TRBJ1-5; TCRdb gives TRBD1 as the D gene, but with no DNA this cannot be confirmed. CDR1 is SGHTA, CDR2 FQGNSA, per germline. The CDR3 is 13 residues long. The CDR3 region is CASGTGGRQPQHF.

This clonotype ranks as medium-sized in terms of frequency. The chain is built from TRBV6-5 and TRBJ2-1. The CDR3 is 11 residues long. In germline, CDR1 is MNHEY, CDR2 SVGAGI. This chain's CDR3 is CASSFLDEQFF.

Its frequency marks this clonotype as medium-sized. V is TRBV6-1 and J is TRBJ2-2. CDR1 is MNHNS, CDR2 SASEGT, per germline. This CDR3 contains 14 residues. The CDR3 protein is CASSVSVDTGELFF.

Measured by frequency, this clonotype is medium-sized (0.01 to 0.1%). The chain links TRBV5-1 to TRBJ2-1; TCRdb calls TRBD2, which cannot be checked without DNA. CDR3 length equals 16 residues. CDR1 and CDR2 from the germline V gene are SGHRS and YFSETQ. The CDR3 loop is CASSLSSGRVDDEQFF.

The chain carries TRBV7-8 and TRBJ2-2; the D gene TCRdb calls, TRBD1, cannot be checked with no DNA. Per the germline V gene, CDR1 is SGHVS and CDR2 is FQNEAQ. CDR3 length: 18 residues. The CDR3 is CASSLINSGADNTGELFF.

J is TRBJ2-1 and V is TRBV3-1. The germline CDR1 and CDR2 sequences are LGHDT and YNNKEL (reference sequence). The CDR3 covers 14 residues. The CDR3: CASSQGHFYNEQFF.

The chain has TRBV20-1 and TRBJ1-2; the D gene TCRdb calls, TRBD1, cannot be checked with no DNA. The germline V gene has CDR1 DFQATT and CDR2 SNEGSKA (reference sequence). This CDR3 is built from 14 residues. CDR3 amino acids: CSARVPGTSYGYTF.

Considering frequency, this clonotype is medium-sized. The chain is built from TRBV3-1 and TRBJ2-5. The CDR3 covers 14 residues. Germline-derived CDR1 and CDR2 are LGHDT and YNNKEL (reference sequence). The CDR3 loop reads CASSQVDYQETQYF.

This chain joins TRBV6-4 and TRBJ2-3; no DNA is available, so the TRBD2 call from TCRdb remains unchecked. Germline values: CDR1 MRHNA, CDR2 SNTAGT. The CDR3 runs to 15 residues. The CDR3 region is CASSTTAGSTDTQYF.

The chain is built from TRBV20-1 and TRBJ2-7; TCRdb outputs TRBD1, but without DNA this stays unchecked. The CDR3 is 15 residues long. Germline values: CDR1 DFQATT, CDR2 SNEGSKA (reference sequence). The CDR3 protein is CSARGSRQGTYEQYF.

According to its frequency, this clonotype is medium-sized. The V gene is TRBV10-3, the J gene TRBJ2-5; the D gene TCRdb calls, TRBD1, cannot be checked with no DNA. The V gene's germline CDR1 is ENHRY and CDR2 SYGVKD. The CDR3 has 15 amino acids. The CDR3: CAISAGNGGYETQYF.

The rearrangement uses TRBV6-4 and TRBJ2-3; lacking DNA, the TRBD2 call made by TCRdb goes unchecked. The CDR3 runs to 15 residues. Germline V gene data show CDR1 as MRHNA and CDR2 as SNTAGT. This chain's CDR3 is CASSGSSGRQDTQYF.

This clonotype is identified as medium-sized from frequency. The CDR3: CASKGLAGESGELFF. V is TRBV19 and J is TRBJ2-2; absent DNA, TCRdb's TRBD2 call cannot be checked. Germline V lookup: CDR1 LNHDA, CDR2 SQIVND (reference sequence). This CDR3 is 15 amino acids long.

This chain links TRBV6-4 with TRBJ2-2; no DNA is available, so the TRBD2 call from TCRdb remains unchecked. This CDR3 spans 15 amino acids. In germline, CDR1 is MRHNA, CDR2 SNTAGT. Here the CDR3 reads CASSTSGADTGELFF.